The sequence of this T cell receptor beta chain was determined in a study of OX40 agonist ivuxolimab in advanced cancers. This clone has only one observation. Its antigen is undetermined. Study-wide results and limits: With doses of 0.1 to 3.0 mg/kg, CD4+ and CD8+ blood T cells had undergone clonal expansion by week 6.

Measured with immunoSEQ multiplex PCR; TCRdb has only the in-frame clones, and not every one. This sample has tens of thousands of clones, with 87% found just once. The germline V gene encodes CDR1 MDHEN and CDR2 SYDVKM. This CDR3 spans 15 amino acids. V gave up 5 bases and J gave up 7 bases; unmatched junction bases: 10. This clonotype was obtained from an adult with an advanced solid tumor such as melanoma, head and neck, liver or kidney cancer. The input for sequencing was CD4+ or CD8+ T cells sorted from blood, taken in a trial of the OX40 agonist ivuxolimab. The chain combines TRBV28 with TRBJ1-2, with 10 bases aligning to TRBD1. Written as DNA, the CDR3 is TGTGCCAGCAGTACTCTGACAGGGGGCTATGGTGGCTACACCTTC. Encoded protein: CASSTLTGGYGGYTF.